The 5 T cell receptor beta chains listed next were all sequenced from one sample in a study of tumor and adjacent non-tumor tissue in lung cancer. A modified ARM-PCR protocol with three rounds of nested PCR amplified TCRbeta. Each CDR3 protein gets one entry after TCRdb re-called the multiplex PCR reads with MiXCR. The sample carries over 110,000 distinct CDR3 sequences, around 65% recorded once. RNA was extracted from bulk tissue without any cell sorting. Input material: lung tumor tissue. Receptors were obtained from a man aged 60 to 69 with small cell lung cancer.

The table lists this clonotype with many counts. This chain joins TRBV5-4 and TRBJ2-3; perhaps D is TRBD1 or TRBD2 (5 bases each). The CDR3 consists of 15 residues. V was pared by 5 bases and J by 6 bases, with 19 bases between. The germline V gene has CDR1 SGHNT and CDR2 YYREEE (reference sequence). The DNA of the CDR3 is TGTGCCAGCAGTCCATGGGGGAAGATTACGGATACGCAGTATTTT. This sequence encodes CASSPWGKITDTQYF.

Comment on this clonotype: A much larger clone differs from this one at a single base, so this may be a read error. The chain joins TRBV28 to TRBJ1-2; 7 bases agree with TRBD1. Unmatched junction bases numbered 5, after V lost 2 bases and J lost 8 bases. The CDR3 runs 13 residues. Germline V gene lookup returns CDR1 MDHEN and CDR2 SYDVKM. In DNA, the CDR3 is TGTGCCAGCAGTTTACATACAGGGGACGGCTACACCTTC. Its translation: CASSLHTGDGYTF.

The chain couples TRBV20-1 to TRBJ2-5; D is unclear. The CDR3 spans 11 residues. Germline loops: CDR1 DFQATT, CDR2 SNEGSKA (reference sequence). V lost 8 bases and J 3 bases, leaving 10 bases between the germline ends. The CDR3 protein is CSMVREETQYF. The CDR3 nucleotides read TGCAGTATGGTAAGGGAAGAGACCCAGTACTTC.

V usage is TRBV7-9 and J usage is TRBJ2-1; 9 bases map to TRBD2. CDR1 and CDR2 (germline): SEHNR, FQNEAQ (reference sequence). The CDR3 has 15 residues. With V trimmed by 7 bases and J by 7 bases, 11 bases remained unmatched. The CDR3 spells CASTLGLAGENEQFF. In DNA form, the CDR3 reads TGTGCCAGCACCTTGGGATTAGCGGGGGAGAATGAGCAGTTCTTC.

The chain is built from TRBV12-3 or TRBV12-4 and TRBJ2-5; a possible D gene is TRBD2 (5 bases). The CDR3 has 15 amino acids. V was clipped by 6 bases and J by 5 bases, with 19 bases between them. CDR3 protein: CASSLTSPSMETQYF. Here the CDR3 DNA reads TGTGCCAGCAGCCTTACTAGTCCTAGCATGGAGACCCAGTACTTC.